Listed below are T cell receptor beta chains from one sample, sequenced in a study of control samples from healthy donors and cancer patients. The method was immunoSEQ multiplex PCR; TCRdb's version includes in-frame clones alone and lacks a portion of them. The sample has some 140,000 clones, approximately 94% seen once. The specimen was blood. The receptors here all came from a middle-aged man in good health. Each CDR3 is given with its conserved first and last residue. Each record gives: CDR3 length, J gene, V gene, clone size, D gene, CDR3 protein, CDR3 DNA. D genes are given only for firm matches. The listing skips clone size in some rows; elsewhere it reads once, few, many or a size class.

>11|TRBJ2-2|TRBV12-3/TRBV12-4|-|-
CASSFTGELFF
TGTGCCAGCAGTTTCACCGGGGAGCTGTTTTTT
>12|TRBJ2-1|TRBV2|-|TRBD2
CASNHGGDEQFF
TGTGCCAGCAATCATGGGGGGGATGAGCAGTTCTTC
>13|TRBJ1-4|TRBV7-9|-|TRBD1
CASSRDRGGKLFF
TGTGCCAGCAGCCGGGACAGGGGAGGAAAACTGTTTTTT
>12|TRBJ2-1|TRBV4-1|-|-
CASSHQAGEQFF
TGCGCCAGCAGCCATCAGGCGGGTGAGCAGTTCTTC
>12|TRBJ2-1|TRBV10-2|-|-
CASSETYNEQFF
TGCGCCAGCAGTGAGACGTACAATGAGCAGTTCTTC
>14|TRBJ1-1|TRBV5-4|-|-
CASSSWSGNTEAFF
TGTGCCAGCAGCTCCTGGAGCGGGAACACTGAAGCTTTCTTT
>14|TRBJ1-2|TRBV2|-|TRBD1
CASALQGKGYGYTF
TGTGCCAGCGCCTTACAGGGGAAAGGCTATGGCTACACCTTC
>13|TRBJ1-2|TRBV2|-|TRBD1
CASSDQGEGGYTF
TGTGCCAGCAGTGATCAGGGGGAGGGGGGCTACACCTTC
>16|TRBJ2-6|TRBV10-1|-|-
CASRSVGISGANVLTF
TGCGCCAGCAGGTCCGTGGGAATCTCTGGGGCCAACGTCCTGACTTTC
>13|TRBJ2-7|TRBV28|-|-
CASSPSVDYEQYF
TGTGCCAGCAGCCCCTCTGTTGACTACGAGCAGTACTTC
>12|TRBJ2-1|TRBV7-9|-|-
CASSFSPNEQFF
TGTGCCAGCAGCTTCTCGCCGAATGAGCAGTTCTTC
>16|TRBJ1-4|TRBV28|-|TRBD1
CASSLFSGGSNEKLFF
TGTGCCAGCAGTTTATTCTCAGGGGGGTCTAATGAAAAACTGTTTTTT
>13|TRBJ1-2|TRBV6-2/TRBV6-3|-|-
CASSYPSFYGYTF
TGTGCCAGCAGTTACCCGAGTTTCTATGGCTACACCTTC
>16|TRBJ1-2|TRBV18|-|TRBD1
CASSPKQGKFDYGYTF
TGTGCCAGCTCACCAAAACAGGGGAAATTCGACTATGGCTACACCTTC
>15|TRBJ2-1|TRBV7-6|-|-
CASSLVGATYNEQFF
TGTGCCAGCAGCTTGGTGGGGGCAACCTACAATGAGCAGTTCTTC
>11|TRBJ2-7|TRBV6-5|-|-
CASRKGGEQYF
TGTGCCAGCAGAAAGGGGGGCGAGCAGTACTTC
>13|TRBJ2-7|TRBV29-1|-|-
CSVVTGLHYEQYF
TGCAGCGTTGTTACCGGGCTACACTACGAGCAGTACTTC
>16|TRBJ2-6|TRBV25-1|-|-
CASSESIISGANVLTF
TGTGCCAGCAGTGAATCCATTATCTCTGGGGCCAACGTCCTGACTTTC
>15|TRBJ2-1|TRBV7-9|-|TRBD1
CASSFGNRGPNEQFF
TGTGCCAGCAGCTTTGGGAACAGGGGGCCCAATGAGCAGTTCTTC
>12|TRBJ2-3|TRBV12-3/TRBV12-4|-|-
CASSLMGAVQYF
TGTGCCAGCAGTTTGATGGGGGCAGTCCAGTATTTT
>16|TRBJ1-6|TRBV14|few|TRBD1
CASSRTGGSYNSPLHF
TGTGCCAGCAGCCGGACAGGGGGCTCGTACAATTCACCCCTCCACTTT
>15|TRBJ2-3|TRBV27|-|-
CASNPRGGGTDTQYF
TGTGCCAGCAACCCTAGGGGGGGCGGGACAGATACGCAGTATTTT
>16|TRBJ2-4|TRBV6-1|-|TRBD1
CASSERGQGPRNIQYF
TGTGCCAGCAGTGAAAGGGGGCAGGGACCGAGAAACATTCAGTACTTC
>16|TRBJ1-2|TRBV19|-|-
CASSIDRGTGGSGYTF
TGTGCCAGTAGTATAGATCGTGGTACTGGGGGAAGTGGCTACACCTTC